The present T cell receptor (beta chain) was sequenced within a study of T-cell memory formation after mild COVID-19. The study's findings and limits: Of the contracting clones, CD4+ ones lay mainly in CM and EM, and CD8+ ones in EMRA. The authors left the SARS-CoV-2 specificity of second-wave clones peaking on day 37 unconfirmed. Clones that contracted from day 15 to 85 were balanced CD4/CD8, while later expanders leaned CD4+.

Germline V gene data show CDR1 as SGHDN and CDR2 as FVKESK. V was pared by 6 bases and J by 1 base, with 12 bases between. CDR3 length: 14 amino acids. In this sample, this clonotype turned up once. Its target is unknown. Amplification by 5'RACE using constant-segment primers produced TCR alpha and TCR beta cDNA libraries that carried sample barcodes and UMIs. TCRdb ran MiXCR on the 5' RACE reads and lists one entry per CDR3 protein. Among roughly 340,000 distinct CDR3 sequences listed, around a fifth were seen once. This receptor was obtained from a man between 18 and 35 years old who had mild COVID-19 (a few samples of this study predate the infection). Cell type and time point are not known. The rearrangement links TRBV14 to TRBJ1-2, with a weak D call TRBD1 (6 bases). The sequenced material came from PBMCs or a T cell subset sorted from them (not recorded which). CDR3 sequence: CASRLTGDNYGYTF. The CDR3, as DNA: TGTGCCAGCAGACTGACAGGCGATAACTATGGCTACACCTTC.